This entry lists 2 T cell receptor beta chains sequenced from one sample in a study of shared clonotypes between healthy human individuals. TCRdb keeps only in-frame clones here, not all; method: immunoSEQ multiplex PCR. This table has some 500,000 clones, 90% to 96% appearing once. The sequenced sample consisted of naive CD4+ T cells sorted from blood. Subset of the sample: CD45RA+ positively selected. The origin of the receptors is a woman aged 30 to 39 in good health.

The chain carries TRBV20-1 and TRBJ2-1; D ambiguous. Trimming stripped 5 bases from V and 7 bases from J, with 9 bases between. The CDR3 has 11 residues. Germline lookup yields CDR1 DFQATT and CDR2 SNEGSKA (reference sequence). The DNA of the CDR3 is TGCAGTGCTCGAAAGGAGAATGAGCAGTTCTTC. Its translation is CSARKENEQFF.

The count of this clone is one. The CDR3 coding sequence is TGTGCCAGCAGCGTGGGACAGGGGGCGCTGAACACTGAAGCTTTCTTT. It yields the protein CASSVGQGALNTEAFF. The rearrangement joins TRBV9 to TRBJ1-1; 12 bases line up with TRBD1. Germline CDR1 reads SGDLS; CDR2 reads YYNGEE. Losses at the gene ends were 2 bases for V and 0 bases for J; bases not matched to a gene: 2. The CDR3 length is 16 residues.